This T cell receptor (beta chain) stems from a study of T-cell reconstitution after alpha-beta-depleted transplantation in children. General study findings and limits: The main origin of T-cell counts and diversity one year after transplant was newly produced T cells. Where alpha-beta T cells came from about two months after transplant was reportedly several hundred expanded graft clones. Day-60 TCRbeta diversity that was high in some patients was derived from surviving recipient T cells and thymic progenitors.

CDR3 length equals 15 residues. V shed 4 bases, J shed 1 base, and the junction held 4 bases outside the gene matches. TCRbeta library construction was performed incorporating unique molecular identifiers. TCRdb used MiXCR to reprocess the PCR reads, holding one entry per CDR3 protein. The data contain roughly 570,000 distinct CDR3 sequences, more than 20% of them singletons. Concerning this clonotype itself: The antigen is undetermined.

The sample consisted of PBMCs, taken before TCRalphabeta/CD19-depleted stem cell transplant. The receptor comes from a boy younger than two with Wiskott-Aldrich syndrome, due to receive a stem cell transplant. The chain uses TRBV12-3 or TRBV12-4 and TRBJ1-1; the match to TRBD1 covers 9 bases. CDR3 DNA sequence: TGTGCCAGCAGTTGGGACAGGGCTAAGAACACTGAAGCTTTCTTT. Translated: CASSWDRAKNTEAFF.